This T cell receptor beta chain was profiled in a study of blood T cells in healthy people across ages. Study conclusions and caveats: Estimated diversity across one million T cells was deemed an underestimate. Roughly linear declines in TCR beta diversity per million T cells occurred with age.

The length of the CDR3 is 15 residues. In the case of this clonotype: Its specificity is unknown. Germline is not matched at one junction end, which may reflect a read error.

Next came a second PCR, run for about 7 to 12 cycles, which used a sample-barcoded 5' primer along with a J-beta primer mix. Every cDNA was tagged by a template-switch adaptor with 12 random nucleotides. A single record per CDR3 protein comes from TCRdb applying MiXCR to the 5' RACE reads. The repertoire holds roughly 800,000 distinct CDR3 sequences, with under 40% as singletons. The sequencing sample was made of blood. The TCR was taken from a man aged 18 to 30 in good health. This chain joins TRBV12-3 or TRBV12-4 and TRBJ2-7, with D perhaps given as TRBD1 or TRBD2 (5 bases each). The CDR3 DNA sequence: TGTGCCAGCAGTCCGAGTGGGGGTCTTAACTACGTGCAGTACTTC. Protein product: CASSPSGGLNYVQYF.